This record covers a single T cell receptor (beta chain). Its antigen is currently unknown. As to time point: week 23, last vaccination. Each dose of the vaccine consisted of 300 ug of mutant IDH1 20-mer peptide, with topical imiquimod. These data come from a study of a mutant IDH1 vaccine in newly diagnosed glioma. Study context: Of treated patients, 62.5% were men and approximately 40% women, averaging 40.4 years. Former treatment meant radiotherapy, temozolomide, or both; the majority had gotten both. Study-wide findings and caveats: Among top peripheral T cell clonotypes, changes seemed unrelated to pseudoprogression.

The repertoire was sequenced with immunoSEQ multiplex PCR; TCRdb's copy has only in-frame clones and lacks some. The sample carries about 72,000 clones, over 75% recorded once. The V segment lost 2 bases and the J segment 2 bases; nucleotides outside the gene matches: 4. The CDR3 sequence is 15 residues long. Germline V lookup: CDR1 LNHDA, CDR2 SQIVND (reference sequence). The source is a man younger than 35 with glioma. The chain carries TRBV19 and TRBJ2-7; 9 bases align to TRBD1. Sample: PBMCs, taken from a glioma patient whose treatment included an IDH1 peptide vaccine. This CDR3 is CASSIQGTGPYEQYF. CDR3 bases: TGTGCCAGTAGTATACAAGGGACAGGGCCCTACGAGCAGTACTTC.